This record looks at one TCR beta chain sequence and its context. Its specificity is unknown. This sample is part of a study of cytomegalovirus exposure and HLA in healthy donors. General observations from the study: Productive status was seen about 90% or about 30% of the time for most TCR beta V segments in an earlier analysis. Sequencing depth across donors, presence/absence analyses assumed, was roughly uniform. Within the data, a cluster of highly shared sequence variants was likely a sequencing artifact. In a later analysis, HLA-associated TCR beta chains were more clonally expanded than equally common others.

Amplification used 60 Vbeta primers and 13 Jbeta primers. TCRdb keeps only in-frame clones here, not all; method: immunoSEQ multiplex PCR. The data contain 120,000 or so clones, over 60% of them singletons. The CDR3 covers 13 residues. From germline, CDR1 is MDHEN and CDR2 SYDVKM. The sequence was collected from a woman aged 40 to 50 in good health and CMV-seronegative. The sequencing sample was made of PBMCs. V and J are TRBV28 and TRBJ2-7; 8 positions match TRBD2. CDR3 protein: CAARSGSSYEQYF. The CDR3, as DNA: TGTGCAGCTAGGAGCGGGAGCTCCTACGAGCAGTACTTC.